Each of the 30 T cell receptor beta chains below was sequenced from the same sample in a study of T cell repertoires in cytomegalovirus infection. TCRdb redid the calling of the reads with MiXCR, one entry per CDR3 protein. The data show about 490,000 distinct CDR3 sequences, with approximately 15% seen just once and around 25% held by the top ten. The specimen sequenced was CD8+ T cells from PBMCs. Receptors were obtained from a human donor in good health (CMV status not recorded). Some clones in this sample may be carry-over from other donors' samples.

This chain links TRBV15 with TRBJ2-1, with 10 bases lining up with TRBD2. J was trimmed by 3 bases and V by 1 base; bases with no gene match: 9. CDR1 is LNHNV and CDR2 is YYDKDF in the germline V gene (reference sequence). The CDR3 consists of 18 residues. CDR3 residues: CATSRGLAGAIFYNEQFF. The CDR3 coding sequence is TGTGCCACCAGCAGAGGTCTAGCGGGGGCCATCTTCTACAATGAGCAGTTCTTC.

In this sample, this clonotype turned up many times. The J gene is TRBJ1-1, the V gene TRBV11-2; 11 nucleotides agree with TRBD1. CDR1 is SGHAT and CDR2 is FQNNGV in the germline V gene. The CDR3 is made up of 17 amino acids. The V and J ends lost 1 base and 3 bases, in that order; junction bases with no gene match: 7. CDR3 amino acids: CASSLVGQGVGDTEAFF. DNA for the CDR3: TGTGCCAGCAGCTTAGTGGGACAGGGGGTCGGGGACACTGAAGCTTTCTTT.

This clonotype was found a few times. The rearrangement joins TRBV29-1 to TRBJ1-2; possibly TRBD1 for D (6 bases). Germline V gene sequence: CDR1 SQVTM, CDR2 ANQGSEA. V was cut by 2 bases and J by 8 bases, with 27 bases left in between. This CDR3 comprises 17 residues. CDR3 DNA sequence: TGCAGCGTTGAACAGGCGCCGGGGGCCGTAGGGGTAGGCGGCTACACCTTC. Protein: CSVEQAPGAVGVGGYTF.

The sample holds many counts of this clonotype. This rearrangement joins TRBV7-2 to TRBJ2-7; D possibly matches TRBD1 or TRBD2 (5 bases each). V was trimmed by 1 base and J by 3 bases, leaving 13 bases between them. The germline V gene has CDR1 SGHTA and CDR2 FQGNSA. The CDR3 is made up of 15 amino acids. The CDR3 nucleotides are TGTGCCAGCAGCTTAGGGGACCCAGCTTTCTACGAGCAGTACTTC. Protein: CASSLGDPAFYEQYF. Full variable domain (remainder filled in from reference TRBV7-2 and TRBJ2-7): GAGVSQSPSNKVTEKGKDVELRCDPISGHTALYWYRQSLGQGLEFLIYFQGNSAPDKSGLPSDRFSAERTGGSVSTLTIQRTQQEDSAVYLCASSLGDPAFYEQYFGPGTRLTVT.

This sequence joins TRBV9 and TRBJ1-1; 8 nucleotides line up with TRBD1. Germline V gene sequence: CDR1 SGDLS, CDR2 YYNGEE. This CDR3 region has 16 residues. With V trimmed by 5 bases and J by 3 bases, 12 bases remained unmatched. CDR3 amino acids: CASSGSDRGAYTEAFF. CDR3 DNA: TGTGCCAGCAGTGGCTCCGACAGGGGCGCGTACACTGAAGCTTTCTTT.

Many counts were recorded for this clonotype. The chain joins TRBV6-5 to TRBJ2-3; weak D call: TRBD1 (5 bases). The CDR3 is made up of 14 amino acids. The ends were cut back, 10 bases at V and 0 bases at J, with 14 bases in the middle. The germline gives CDR1 MNHEY, CDR2 SVGAGI. The CDR3 loop is CATWGQGSTDTQYF. In DNA, the CDR3 is TGTGCCACCTGGGGCCAGGGAAGCACAGATACGCAGTATTTT.

This clonotype has just a few counts. The V and J genes are TRBV29-1 and TRBJ1-1; 7 nucleotides agree with TRBD1. With 4 bases clipped from V and 2 bases from J, the junction kept 7 bases outside the gene matches. Looked up from germline, CDR1 is SQVTM and CDR2 is ANQGSEA. This CDR3 has 14 residues. The DNA for the CDR3 is TGCAGCGTTGGACAGGGCTTAGGTAACACTGAAGCTTTCTTT. It encodes CSVGQGLGNTEAFF. Supplemented by reference TRBV29-1 and TRBJ1-1, the full variable domain reads SAVISQKPSRDICQRGTSLTIQCQVDSQVTMMFWYRQQPGQSLTLIATANQGSEATYESGFVIDKFPISRPNLTFSTLTVSNMSPEDSSIYLCSVGQGLGNTEAFFGQGTRLTVV.

The table lists this clonotype with a few counts. The chain is built from TRBV6-1 and TRBJ1-6; TRBD1 is a possible D gene (5 bases). Trimming took off 5 bases at V and 11 bases at J, with 22 bases between the two ends. Per germline, CDR1 MNHNS and CDR2 SASEGT. There are 16 residues in the CDR3. Here the CDR3 DNA reads TGTGCCAGCAGTACCGTTGGAGGGGCCGGGATAACACCCCTCCACTTT. Encoded protein: CASSTVGGAGITPLHF.

There are many counts of this clonotype. The V call is TRBV28, the J call TRBJ2-7; TRBD2 matches at 7 bases. V dropped 4 bases and J dropped 0; count of bases not matched to a gene: 6. Germline values: CDR1 MDHEN, CDR2 SYDVKM. The CDR3 has 15 amino acids. The CDR3 loop is CASSSGLTLSYEQYF. The CDR3 coding sequence is TGTGCCAGCAGTTCGGGACTAACTCTCTCCTACGAGCAGTACTTC.

The gene calls are TRBV5-8 and TRBJ1-5; D may be TRBD1 (6 bases). The CDR3 covers 14 residues. V lost 5 bases to trimming and J lost 7 bases, with 16 bases between them. Germline V CDR1 and CDR2: SGHTS, YDEGEE. DNA for the CDR3: TGTGCCAGCAGGTGGAGGGGGGCCCGGCAGCCCCAGCATTTT. Amino acid sequence: CASRWRGARQPQHF.

Ten or more counts support this clonotype. The chain joins TRBV27 to TRBJ2-6; D possibly matches TRBD1 or TRBD2 (5 bases each). This CDR3 is 20 amino acids long. Trimming cost V 4 bases and J 0 bases, with 22 bases left between them. Germline CDR1 MNHEY, CDR2 SMNVEV (reference sequence). CDR3 in DNA: TGTGCCAGCAGTTCACCCGTCCCGGGACGGAATGACTCTGGGGCCAACGTCCTGACTTTC. Protein sequence: CASSSPVPGRNDSGANVLTF. Variable domain in full (rest from reference TRBV27 and TRBJ2-6): EAQVTQNPRYLITVTGKKLTVTCSQNMNHEYMSWYRQDPGLGLRQIYYSMNVEVTDKGDVPEGYKVSRKEKRNFPLILESPSPNQTSLYFCASSSPVPGRNDSGANVLTFGAGSRLTVL.

This clonotype occurred a few times. V is TRBV13 and J is TRBJ2-7; TRBD2 matches at 7 bases. The germline V gene encodes CDR1 PRHDT and CDR2 FYEKMQ (reference sequence). The V segment lost 0 bases and the J segment 2 bases; nucleotides outside the gene matches: 4. CDR3 length: 15 residues. CDR3 coding DNA: TGTGCCAGCAGCTTAGGAACTAGCGCACCCTACGAGCAGTACTTC. It yields the protein CASSLGTSAPYEQYF.

V is TRBV7-3 and J is TRBJ2-7; tentative D call: TRBD1 (6 bases). The V end lost 2 bases, the J end lost 3 bases, and 11 bases lay between the germline ends. CDR1 SGHTA and CDR2 FQGTGA come from the germline V gene. The CDR3 covers 14 residues. The CDR3 is CASSLDAGDYEQYF. CDR3 DNA: TGTGCCAGCAGCTTAGATGCAGGGGACTACGAGCAGTACTTC.

The J gene is TRBJ2-5, the V gene TRBV5-4, with D perhaps matching TRBD2 (6 bases). This CDR3 is built from 16 residues. Per the germline V gene, CDR1 is SGHNT and CDR2 is YYREEE (reference sequence). Trimming removed 4 bases from V and 1 base from J, with 17 bases in between. Here the CDR3 DNA reads TGTGCCAGCAGCATTCAGACTAGAGGGAGCCAAGAGACCCAGTACTTC. This codes for CASSIQTRGSQETQYF. The variable domain in full, completed from reference TRBV5-4 and TRBJ2-5, reads ETGVTQSPTHLIKTRGQQVTLRCSSQSGHNTVSWYQQALGQGPQFIFQYYREEENGRGNFPPRFSGLQFPNYSSELNVNALELDDSALYLCASSIQTRGSQETQYFGPGTRLLVL.

A note on this clonotype: The CDR3 carries no conserved terminal phenylalanine or tryptophan, so it likely arises from a read error. V is TRBV4-1 and J is TRBJ2-1; D call uncertain. The CDR3 consists of 13 residues. The V gene lost 0 bases and the J gene lost 8 bases, with 8 bases spanning the gap. Germline CDR1 is MGHRA and CDR2 is YSYEKL. The CDR3 region has the DNA TGCGCCAGCAGCCAAGAGCCGAGTGATGAGCAGTTCTTA. Amino acids: CASSQEPSDEQFL.

The chain uses TRBV28 and TRBJ1-5; 8 bases line up with TRBD1. Unmatched junction bases numbered 6, after V lost 2 bases and J lost 6 bases. The germline gives CDR1 MDHEN, CDR2 SYDVKM. The CDR3 spans 15 residues. The CDR3 sequence: CASSLGQGYRQPQHF. The CDR3, as DNA: TGTGCCAGCAGTTTAGGACAGGGTTATCGTCAGCCCCAGCATTTT.

A remark on this clonotype: This may come from a read error, since a much larger clone is one base off. V gene TRBV7-9 combines with J gene TRBJ2-2; no clear D gene. The germline V gene encodes CDR1 SEHNR and CDR2 FQNEAQ (reference sequence). The V end was cut by 6 bases, the J end by 2 bases, with 10 bases between. This CDR3 region has 14 residues. CDR3 loop: CASRPVHNTGELFF. As DNA, the CDR3 is TGTGCCAGCAGACCCGTGCACAACACCGGGGAGCTGTTTTTT.

As to this clonotype: This may arise from a read error, as a much more abundant clone is one base away. The chain couples TRBV7-3 to TRBJ1-1, with D uncertain. The CDR3 loop spans 15 amino acids. Germline V gives CDR1 SGHTA, CDR2 FQGTGA. V was pared by 5 bases and J by 3 bases, with 16 bases between. The CDR3 DNA sequence: TGTGCCAGCAGCCTGAGCCGCCTTAGGGACACTGAAGCTTTCTTT. Translated: CASSLSRLRDTEAFF.

This clonotype was observed at least ten times. This rearrangement joins TRBV7-9 to TRBJ2-7, with 11 bases lining up with TRBD2. The J segment lost 0 bases and the V segment lost 1 base, leaving 5 bases of the junction unmatched. This CDR3 contains 17 residues. In germline, CDR1 is SEHNR, CDR2 FQNEAQ (reference sequence). The CDR3: CASSLVRGTSGSYEQYF. The CDR3 DNA reads as TGTGCCAGCAGCTTAGTCAGAGGGACTAGCGGCTCCTACGAGCAGTACTTC.

This clonotype was picked up many times. The chain recombines TRBV7-8 with TRBJ2-7; tentatively, D is TRBD2 (6 bases). The CDR3 extends over 14 amino acids. Trimming took off 3 bases at V and 3 bases at J, with 12 bases between the two ends. CDR1 is SGHVS, CDR2 FQNEAQ, per germline. This chain's CDR3 is CASSFGGSGYEQYF. For the CDR3, the DNA is TGTGCCAGCAGCTTCGGGGGATCGGGCTACGAGCAGTACTTC. Full variable domain (remainder filled in from reference TRBV7-8 and TRBJ2-7): GAGVSQSPRYKVAKRGQDVALRCDPISGHVSLFWYQQALGQGPEFLTYFQNEAQLDKSGLPSDRFFAERPEGSVSTLKIQRTQQEDSAVYLCASSFGGSGYEQYFGPGTRLTVT.

This clonotype has only one observation. The chain uses TRBV23-1 and TRBJ2-2; TRBD1 might be the D (5 bases). TRBV23-1 is sorted into the ORF group, with uncertain function. With 8 bases removed from V and 1 base from J, the gap between germline ends came to 14 bases. This CDR3 comprises 15 residues. CDR3 sequence reads: CASGPRQGNTGELFF. The CDR3 nucleotides read TGCGCCAGCGGACCGCGTCAGGGGAACACCGGGGAGCTGTTTTTT.

V usage is TRBV25-1 and J usage is TRBJ2-3, with 7 positions matching TRBD2. Germline assignment: CDR1 MGHDK and CDR2 SYGVNS. V trimming: 6 bases; J trimming: 4 bases; junction bases outside the gene matches: 19. This CDR3 spans 18 amino acids. CDR3 DNA sequence: TGTGCCAGCAGGGGGGGGTCTCAGGGTAACTACATCGCAGATACGCAGTATTTT. It yields the protein CASRGGSQGNYIADTQYF.

This clonotype came up many times. J is TRBJ1-1 and V is TRBV29-1; 7 bases line up with TRBD1. Per germline, CDR1 SQVTM and CDR2 ANQGSEA. The CDR3 totals 13 residues. J lost 1 base, V lost 2 bases, and 1 base had no gene match. The CDR3 loop is CSVEQGENTEAFF. In DNA form, the CDR3 reads TGCAGCGTTGAACAGGGGGAGAACACTGAAGCTTTCTTT.

This clonotype came up many times. V and J are TRBV18 and TRBJ1-1; D is uncertain. Trimming left V 8 bases short and J 5 bases short, with 12 bases between. Germline CDR1 reads KGHSH; CDR2 reads LQKENI. The CDR3 totals 12 residues. The CDR3 protein is CASSPGRTEAFF. CDR3 bases: TGTGCCAGCAGCCCGGGAAGGACTGAAGCTTTCTTT.

Regarding this clonotype: Germline is not matched at one junction end, which may reflect a read error. V is TRBV7-6 and J is TRBJ2-3, with 8 bases aligning to TRBD2. Germline V CDR1 and CDR2: SGHVS, FNYEAQ. The CDR3 runs 16 residues. This CDR3 reads CASSLAGRGLTDTPYF. In DNA form, the CDR3 reads TGTGCAAGCAGCTTAGCGGGGCGGGGGCTCACAGATACGCCGTATTTT.

V gene TRBV27 combines with J gene TRBJ1-5; no firm D call. This CDR3 contains 15 residues. Germline V gives CDR1 MNHEY, CDR2 SMNVEV (reference sequence). The V end lost 9 bases, the J end lost 0 bases, and 15 bases lay between the germline ends. This chain's CDR3 is CARSATIYSNQPQHF. The CDR3 bases are TGTGCCAGAAGTGCCACTATTTATAGCAATCAGCCCCAGCATTTT.

The genes are TRBV11-3 and TRBJ2-1; 7 positions agree with TRBD1. Per the germline V gene, CDR1 is SGHNT and CDR2 is YENEEA. V was pared by 0 bases and J by 4 bases, with 12 bases of the junction left unmatched. The CDR3 covers 18 residues. The CDR3 region is CASSLEIGLGTAYNEQFF. CDR3 bases: TGTGCCAGCAGCTTAGAAATTGGTCTTGGGACAGCTTACAATGAGCAGTTCTTC.

This clonotype appeared a few times. V is TRBV28 and J is TRBJ2-3; D is undetermined. Germline CDR1 is MDHEN and CDR2 is SYDVKM. The ends were cut back, 6 bases at V and 2 bases at J, with 15 bases in the middle. The CDR3 has 15 residues. CDR3 nucleotide sequence: TGTGCCAGCAGCAAGGGAACACCCCTCACAGATACGCAGTATTTT. It codes for CASSKGTPLTDTQYF.

The J gene is TRBJ2-2, the V gene TRBV19; TRBD2 is a possible D gene (5 bases). The germline V gene encodes CDR1 LNHDA and CDR2 SQIVND (reference sequence). The CDR3 contains 16 residues. Trimming stripped 3 bases from V and 4 bases from J, with 15 bases between. CDR3 in DNA: TGTGCCAGTAGTATTTGGTTCGCTAGCCCCACCGGGGAGCTGTTTTTT. Residues: CASSIWFASPTGELFF.

This clonotype was seen many times. V and J are TRBV12-3 or TRBV12-4 and TRBJ2-7; 7 bases are shared with TRBD1. With 6 bases clipped from V and 4 bases from J, the junction kept 15 bases outside the gene matches. CDR3 length equals 16 residues. The CDR3 spells CASSDRTGPPGYEQYF. The CDR3 nucleotides are TGTGCCAGCAGCGACCGGACAGGTCCCCCGGGGTACGAGCAGTACTTC.